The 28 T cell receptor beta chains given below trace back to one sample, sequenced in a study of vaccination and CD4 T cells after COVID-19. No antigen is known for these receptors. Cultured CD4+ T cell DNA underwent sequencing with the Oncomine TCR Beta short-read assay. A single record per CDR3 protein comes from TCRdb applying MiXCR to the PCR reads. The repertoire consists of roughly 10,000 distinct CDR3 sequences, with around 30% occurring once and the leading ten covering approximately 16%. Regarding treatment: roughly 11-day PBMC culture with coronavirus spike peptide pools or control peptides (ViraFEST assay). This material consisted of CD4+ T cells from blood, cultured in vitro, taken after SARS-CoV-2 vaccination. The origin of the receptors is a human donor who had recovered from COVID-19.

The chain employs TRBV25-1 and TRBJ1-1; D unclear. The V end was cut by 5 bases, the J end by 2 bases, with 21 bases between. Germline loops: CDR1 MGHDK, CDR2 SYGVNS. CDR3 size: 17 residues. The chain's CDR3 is CASSLGFPNSPNTEAFF. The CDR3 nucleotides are TGTGCCAGCAGTTTAGGTTTCCCCAACAGCCCCAACACTGAAGCTTTCTTT.

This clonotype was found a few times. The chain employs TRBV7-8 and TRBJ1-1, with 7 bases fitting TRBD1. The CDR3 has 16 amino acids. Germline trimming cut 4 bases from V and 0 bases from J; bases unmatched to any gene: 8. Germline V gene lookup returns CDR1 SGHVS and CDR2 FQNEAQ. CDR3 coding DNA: TGTGCCAGCAGCTCTCGGGACAGTTACATGAACACTGAAGCTTTCTTT. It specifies CASSSRDSYMNTEAFF. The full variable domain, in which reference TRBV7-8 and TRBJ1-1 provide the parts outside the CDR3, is GAGVSQSPRYKVAKRGQDVALRCDPISGHVSLFWYQQALGQGPEFLTYFQNEAQLDKSGLPSDRFFAERPEGSVSTLKIQRTQQEDSAVYLCASSSRDSYMNTEAFFGQGTRLTVV.

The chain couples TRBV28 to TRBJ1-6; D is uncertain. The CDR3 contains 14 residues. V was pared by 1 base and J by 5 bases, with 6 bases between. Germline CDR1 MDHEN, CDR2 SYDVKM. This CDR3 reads CASSLFRDNSPLHF. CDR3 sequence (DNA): TGTGCCAGCAGTTTATTTAGGGATAATTCACCCCTCCACTTT.

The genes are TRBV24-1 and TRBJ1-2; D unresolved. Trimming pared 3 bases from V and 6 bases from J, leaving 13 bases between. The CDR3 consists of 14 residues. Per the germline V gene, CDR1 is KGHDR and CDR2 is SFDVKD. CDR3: CATSDPDQRDGYTF. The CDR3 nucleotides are TGTGCCACCAGTGATCCGGACCAAAGGGATGGCTACACCTTC.

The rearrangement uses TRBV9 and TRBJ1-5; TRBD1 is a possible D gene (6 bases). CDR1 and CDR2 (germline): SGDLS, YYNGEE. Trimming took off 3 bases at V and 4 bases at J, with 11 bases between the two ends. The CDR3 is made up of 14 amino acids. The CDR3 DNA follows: TGTGCCAGCAGCGCCACAGGACAGAATCAGCCCCAGCATTTT. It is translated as CASSATGQNQPQHF.

CDR3 region: CASSYSSSPNEQFF. The CDR3 DNA follows: TGTGCCAGCAGTTACTCCTCCTCCCCTAATGAGCAGTTCTTC. V is TRBV6-5 and J is TRBJ2-1; D gene unclear. Between the trimmed V and J ends, which lost 0 bases and 7 bases, there was a span of 10 bases. Germline CDR1 reads MNHEY; CDR2 reads SVGAGI. The CDR3 is made up of 14 amino acids.

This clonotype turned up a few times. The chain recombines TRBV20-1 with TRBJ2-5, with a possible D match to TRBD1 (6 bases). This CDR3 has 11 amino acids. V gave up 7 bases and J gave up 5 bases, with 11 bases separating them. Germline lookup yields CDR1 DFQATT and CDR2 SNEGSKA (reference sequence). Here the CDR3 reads CSVGRGETQYF. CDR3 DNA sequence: TGCAGTGTGGGTAGGGGGGAGACCCAGTACTTC.

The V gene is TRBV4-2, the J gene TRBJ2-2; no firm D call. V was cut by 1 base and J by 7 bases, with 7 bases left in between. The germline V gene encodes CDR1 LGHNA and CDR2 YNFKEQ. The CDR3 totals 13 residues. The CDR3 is CASSQGGLGELFF. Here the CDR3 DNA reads TGTGCCAGCAGCCAAGGAGGCCTCGGGGAGCTGTTTTTT.

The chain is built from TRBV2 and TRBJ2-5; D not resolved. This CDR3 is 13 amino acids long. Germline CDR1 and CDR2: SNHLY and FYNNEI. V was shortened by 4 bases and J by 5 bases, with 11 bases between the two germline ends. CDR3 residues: CASSVYQRETQYF. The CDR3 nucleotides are TGTGCCAGCAGTGTTTATCAGAGGGAGACCCAGTACTTC.

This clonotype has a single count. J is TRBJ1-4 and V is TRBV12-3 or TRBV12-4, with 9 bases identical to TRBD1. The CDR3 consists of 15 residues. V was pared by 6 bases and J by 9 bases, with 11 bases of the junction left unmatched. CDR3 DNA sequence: TGTGCCAGCAGAAGTAGACAGGGGGGCAGTAAAAAACTGTTTTTT. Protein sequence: CASRSRQGGSKKLFF.

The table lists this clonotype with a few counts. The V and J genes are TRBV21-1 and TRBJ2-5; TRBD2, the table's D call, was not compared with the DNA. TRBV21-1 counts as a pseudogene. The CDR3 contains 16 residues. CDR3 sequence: CASSSHPSGHQETQYF. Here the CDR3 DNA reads TGTGCCAGCAGCTCCCATCCTAGCGGCCACCAAGAGACCCAGTACTTC.

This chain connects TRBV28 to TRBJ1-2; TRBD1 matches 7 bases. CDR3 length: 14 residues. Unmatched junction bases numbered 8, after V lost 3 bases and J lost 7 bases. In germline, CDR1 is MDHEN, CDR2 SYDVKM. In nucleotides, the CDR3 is TGTGCCAGCAGTTTTGCCCCGACAGGGCTTGGCTACACCTTC. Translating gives CASSFAPTGLGYTF.

CDR3: CASSYSIRPDQPQHF. The CDR3 DNA follows: TGTGCCAGCAGTTACTCGATTAGGCCGGATCAGCCCCAGCATTTT. This chain connects TRBV6-2 or TRBV6-3 to TRBJ1-5; D unresolved. Trimming left V 0 bases short and J 5 bases short, with 11 bases between. This CDR3 has 15 amino acids. The germline CDR1 and CDR2 sequences are MNHEY and SVGEGT.

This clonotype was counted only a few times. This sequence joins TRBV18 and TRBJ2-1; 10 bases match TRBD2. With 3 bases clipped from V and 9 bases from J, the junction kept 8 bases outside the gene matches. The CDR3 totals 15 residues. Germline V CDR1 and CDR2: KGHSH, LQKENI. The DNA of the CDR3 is TGTGCCAGCTCACCCAAAGCGGGAGGGGTCGGTGAGCAGTTCTTC. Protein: CASSPKAGGVGEQFF.

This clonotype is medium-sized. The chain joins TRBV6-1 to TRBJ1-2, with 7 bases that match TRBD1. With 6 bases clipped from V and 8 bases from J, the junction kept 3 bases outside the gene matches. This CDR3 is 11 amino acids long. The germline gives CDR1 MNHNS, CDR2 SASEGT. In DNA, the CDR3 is TGTGCCAGCAGACCAGGGGGGGGCTACACCTTC. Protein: CASRPGGGYTF.

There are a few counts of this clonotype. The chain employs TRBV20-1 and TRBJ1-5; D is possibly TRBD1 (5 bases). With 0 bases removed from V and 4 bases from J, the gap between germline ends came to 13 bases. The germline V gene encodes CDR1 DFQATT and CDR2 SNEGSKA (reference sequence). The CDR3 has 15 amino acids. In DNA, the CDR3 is TGCAGTGCTAGAGATAATTTGGGGCGGAATCAGCCCCAGCATTTT. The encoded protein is CSARDNLGRNQPQHF.

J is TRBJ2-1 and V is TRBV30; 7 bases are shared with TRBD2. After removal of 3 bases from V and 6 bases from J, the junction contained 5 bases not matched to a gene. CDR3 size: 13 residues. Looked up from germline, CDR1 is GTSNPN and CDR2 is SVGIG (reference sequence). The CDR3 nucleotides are TGTGCCTGGAGCGTGGGGGGGAGCAATGAGCAGTTCTTC. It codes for CAWSVGGSNEQFF.

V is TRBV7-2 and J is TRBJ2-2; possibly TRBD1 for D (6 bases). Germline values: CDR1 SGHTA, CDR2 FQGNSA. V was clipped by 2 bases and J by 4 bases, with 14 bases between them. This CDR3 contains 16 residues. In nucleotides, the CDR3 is TGTGCCAGCAGCTTAAGTCCACAGGGTGTCACCGGGGAGCTGTTTTTT. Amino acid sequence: CASSLSPQGVTGELFF. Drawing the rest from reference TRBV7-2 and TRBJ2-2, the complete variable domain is GAGVSQSPSNKVTEKGKDVELRCDPISGHTALYWYRQSLGQGLEFLIYFQGNSAPDKSGLPSDRFSAERTGGSVSTLTIQRTQQEDSAVYLCASSLSPQGVTGELFFGEGSRLTVL.

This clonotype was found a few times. The CDR3, as DNA: TGCAGTGCTAGAGGTCCGGGGATCAGCACAGATACGCAGTATTTT. Its translation is CSARGPGISTDTQYF. The chain recombines TRBV20-1 with TRBJ2-3; D might be TRBD2 (5 bases). This CDR3 has 15 residues. Germline assignment: CDR1 DFQATT and CDR2 SNEGSKA (reference sequence). Trimming stripped 1 base from V and 0 bases from J, with 11 bases between.

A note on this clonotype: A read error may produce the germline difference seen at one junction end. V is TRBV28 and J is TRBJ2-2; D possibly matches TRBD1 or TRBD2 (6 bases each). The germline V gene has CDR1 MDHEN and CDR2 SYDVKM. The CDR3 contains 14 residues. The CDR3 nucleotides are TGTGCCAGCAACGACAGGTTGGGCACCGGGGGGCTGTTTTTT. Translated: CASNDRLGTGGLFF.

The CDR3 bases are TGTGCCAGCAGCTCAGAGTTTAATCAGCCCCAGCATTTT. It is translated as CASSSEFNQPQHF. This sequence joins TRBV9 and TRBJ1-5; no reliable D call. The length of the CDR3 is 13 residues. Germline V lookup: CDR1 SGDLS, CDR2 YYNGEE. Trimming took 4 bases from V and 4 from J, leaving 9 bases between them.

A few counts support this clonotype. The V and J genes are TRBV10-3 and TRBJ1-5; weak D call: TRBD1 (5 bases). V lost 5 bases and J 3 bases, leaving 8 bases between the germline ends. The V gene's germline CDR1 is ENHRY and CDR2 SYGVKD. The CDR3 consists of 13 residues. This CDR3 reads CAISQGLNQPQHF. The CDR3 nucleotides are TGTGCCATCAGTCAGGGCCTCAATCAGCCCCAGCATTTT.

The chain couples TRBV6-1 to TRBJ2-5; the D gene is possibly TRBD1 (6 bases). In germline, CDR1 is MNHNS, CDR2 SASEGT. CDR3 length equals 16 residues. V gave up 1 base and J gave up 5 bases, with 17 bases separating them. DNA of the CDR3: TGTGCCAGCAGTGAAGGATTCCGCGGAAGGGGGGAGACCCAGTACTTC. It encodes CASSEGFRGRGETQYF.

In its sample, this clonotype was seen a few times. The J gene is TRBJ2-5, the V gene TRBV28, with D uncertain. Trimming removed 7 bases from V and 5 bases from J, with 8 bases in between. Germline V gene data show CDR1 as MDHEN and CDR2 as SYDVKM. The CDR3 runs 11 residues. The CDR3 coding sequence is TGTGCCAGCACCTTCACCGAGACCCAGTACTTC. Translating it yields CASTFTETQYF.

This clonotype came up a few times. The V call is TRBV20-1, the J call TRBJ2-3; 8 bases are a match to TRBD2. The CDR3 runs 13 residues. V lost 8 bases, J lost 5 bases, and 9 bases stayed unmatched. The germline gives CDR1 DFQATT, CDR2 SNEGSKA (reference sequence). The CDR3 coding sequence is TGCAGTACACATAGCGGGAAGGGAGATACGCAGTATTTT. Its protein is CSTHSGKGDTQYF.

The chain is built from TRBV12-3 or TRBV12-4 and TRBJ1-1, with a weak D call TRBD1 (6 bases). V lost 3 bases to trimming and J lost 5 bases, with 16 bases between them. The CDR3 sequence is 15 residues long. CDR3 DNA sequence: TGTGCCAGCAGTTTTTGGGCAGGGGCGAGGACTGAAGCTTTCTTT. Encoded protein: CASSFWAGARTEAFF.

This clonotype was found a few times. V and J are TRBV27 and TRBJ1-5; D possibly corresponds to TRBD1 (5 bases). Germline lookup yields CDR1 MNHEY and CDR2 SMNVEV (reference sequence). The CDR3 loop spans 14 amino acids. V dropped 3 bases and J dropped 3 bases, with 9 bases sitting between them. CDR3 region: CASSFWGSNQPQHF. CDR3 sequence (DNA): TGTGCCAGCAGTTTCTGGGGGTCCAATCAGCCCCAGCATTTT.

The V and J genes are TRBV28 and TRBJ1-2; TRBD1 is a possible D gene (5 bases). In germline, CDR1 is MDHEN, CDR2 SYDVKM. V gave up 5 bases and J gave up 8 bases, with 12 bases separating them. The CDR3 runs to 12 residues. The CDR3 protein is CASSTGTAGYTF. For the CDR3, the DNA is TGTGCCAGCAGTACCGGGACCGCCGGCTACACCTTC.